Listed below are T cell receptor beta chains from one sample, sequenced in a study of cytomegalovirus exposure and HLA in healthy donors. Repertoires were generated with immunoSEQ multiplex PCR, while TCRdb's copy carries only in-frame clones and drops some. Among fewer than 150,000 clones listed, around 85% were seen once. Material for sequencing was PBMCs. These receptors were taken from a woman in her thirties in good health and CMV-seropositive. Each CDR3 is given without its conserved first and last residue. Each record gives: J gene, D gene, V gene, CDR3 length, CDR3 protein. The D gene is left open where the match is weak.

TRBJ1-6 | TRBD1 | TRBV7-9 | 11 | ASSSTGDSPLH
TRBJ2-1 | TRBD2 | TRBV5-4 | 16 | ASSLGGKRGSSYNEQF
TRBJ2-2 | TRBD1 | TRBV6-4 | 14 | ASSDGTGDDTGELF
TRBJ2-2 | TRBD1 | TRBV5-1 | 11 | ASSVGQAGELF
TRBJ2-7 | - | TRBV28 | 12 | ASSLRQSIYEQY
TRBJ1-2 | TRBD1 | TRBV5-1 | 11 | ASSAGTGGGYT
TRBJ1-1 | TRBD1 | TRBV5-8 | 11 | ASSLGGTAEAF
TRBJ2-7 | - | TRBV7-9 | 11 | ASSFGISYEQY
TRBJ2-7 | TRBD1 | TRBV4-2 | 12 | ASSRGQEAYEQY
TRBJ1-1 | - | TRBV7-3 | 11 | ASSRYGDTEAF
TRBJ2-2 | - | TRBV11-3 | 9 | ASSSSGELF
TRBJ1-1 | - | TRBV19 | 11 | ASSPPGGTEAF
TRBJ1-2 | TRBD1 | TRBV28 | 12 | ASGGQGALPNNT
TRBJ1-4 | - | TRBV27 | 10 | ASTSSRGKLF
TRBJ2-7 | TRBD2 | TRBV6-5 | 12 | ASSKREGSYEQY
TRBJ2-1 | TRBD2 | TRBV19 | 13 | ASSIITSGSHEQF
TRBJ1-1 | - | TRBV5-4 | 14 | ASSLNPDKMNTEAF
TRBJ1-1 | - | TRBV2 | 12 | ASSALQGSTEAF
TRBJ2-7 | - | TRBV2 | 10 | ASKPENYEQY
TRBJ1-1 | - | TRBV5-1 | 11 | ASSKAENTEAF
TRBJ1-5 | TRBD1 | TRBV2 | 12 | ASSPAGGSRPQH
TRBJ1-2 | - | TRBV9 | 10 | ASSVGGNGYT
TRBJ2-1 | TRBD2 | TRBV7-3 | 13 | ASSWTSGTYNEQF
TRBJ2-5 | TRBD2 | TRBV11-2 | 11 | ASSSTSVGTQY
TRBJ1-4 | - | TRBV30 | 12 | AWSGGLFNEKLF
TRBJ2-1 | TRBD2 | TRBV15 | 12 | ATYSGAPYNEQF
TRBJ1-5 | - | TRBV2 | 12 | ASSVGTSNQPQH
TRBJ2-5 | TRBD2 | TRBV6-6 | 13 | ASSYSGGFRETQY
TRBJ2-3 | - | TRBV9 | 11 | ASSEGGGDTQY